A single sample is the source of the 11 T cell receptor beta chains below, sequenced in a study of blood T cell repertoires in COVID-19. Method: immunoSEQ multiplex PCR; TCRdb's copy keeps in-frame clones and lacks some. The sample lists 99,000 or so clones, approximately 81% seen once, with 30% to 45% in the top ten. The sequencing sample was made of peripheral blood. All receptors come from an elderly man with acute or convalescent COVID-19.

The J gene is TRBJ1-2, the V gene TRBV15; tentatively, D is TRBD1 (5 bases). V shed 0 bases and J shed 1 base, with 9 bases lying between them. In germline, CDR1 is LNHNV, CDR2 YYDKDF (reference sequence). This CDR3 contains 15 residues. CDR3 sequence: CATSRDRGLNYGYTF. CDR3 in DNA: TGTGCCACCAGCAGAGATAGGGGCCTTAACTATGGCTACACCTTC.

This chain joins TRBV7-2 and TRBJ2-3; a weak D match, TRBD2 (6 bases). The CDR3 has 16 amino acids. The V end lost 2 bases, the J end lost 0 bases, and 12 bases lay between the germline ends. CDR1 and CDR2 from the germline V gene are SGHTA and FQGNSA. The CDR3 protein is CASSLSIAASTDTQYF. The CDR3 bases are TGTGCCAGCAGCTTATCGATAGCGGCAAGCACAGATACGCAGTATTTT.

The rearrangement links TRBV6-6 to TRBJ1-2, with 8 bases aligning to TRBD1. The trim removed 8 bases at V and 4 bases at J, leaving 12 bases unmatched. CDR1 is MNHNY and CDR2 is SVGAGI in the germline V gene (reference sequence). This CDR3 is built from 15 residues. The CDR3 spells CASGTGQGLAYGYTF. The CDR3 DNA follows: TGTGCCAGCGGGACAGGACAAGGGTTGGCCTATGGCTACACCTTC.

This sequence joins TRBV28 and TRBJ2-7; tentatively, D is TRBD2 (7 bases). The germline V gene has CDR1 MDHEN and CDR2 SYDVKM. CDR3 length: 15 amino acids. Trimming pared 6 bases from V and 0 bases from J, leaving 15 bases between. The CDR3 DNA reads as TGTGCCAGCAGCAAGGGGGGGATAAGCTCCTACGAGCAGTACTTC. Translating it yields CASSKGGISSYEQYF.

The chain joins TRBV28 to TRBJ2-1, with D perhaps TRBD1 (5 bases). CDR1 is MDHEN and CDR2 is SYDVKM in the germline V gene. The ends were cut back, 3 bases at V and 0 bases at J, with 12 bases in the middle. The CDR3 is 16 residues long. The CDR3 reads CASSFVQGSSYNEQFF. Written as DNA, the CDR3 is TGTGCCAGCAGTTTTGTTCAGGGAAGCTCCTACAATGAGCAGTTCTTC.

This clone was detected only once. The chain joins TRBV18 to TRBJ2-7; 16 positions agree with TRBD2. The CDR3 spans 19 residues. CDR1 and CDR2 from the germline V gene are KGHSH and LQKENI. V was clipped by 0 bases and J by 7 bases; unmatched bases: 12. CDR3 nucleotide sequence: TGTGCCAGCTCACCACCGACGAGAATGGGACTAGCGGGAGGGGCAGAGCAGTACTTC. Translating gives CASSPPTRMGLAGGAEQYF.

The chain uses TRBV18 and TRBJ1-2; TRBD1 matches 9 bases. This CDR3 comprises 15 residues. Germline CDR1 KGHSH, CDR2 LQKENI. The junction had 6 bases not matched to a gene; V was cut back by 6 bases and J by 1 base. CDR3 in DNA: TGTGCCAGCTCGCCGGACAGGGGCCTTAACTATGGCTACACCTTC. Its translation is CASSPDRGLNYGYTF.

This rearrangement joins TRBV19 to TRBJ2-7; D not certain. This CDR3 comprises 16 residues. Germline CDR1 and CDR2: LNHDA and SQIVND (reference sequence). Trimming stripped 2 bases from V and 3 bases from J, with 17 bases between. CDR3 DNA sequence: TGTGCCAGTAGTATACGGTTCCAGGCCGAATTCTACGAGCAGTACTTC. Its translation is CASSIRFQAEFYEQYF.

V and J are TRBV5-1 and TRBJ1-5; 8 bases agree with TRBD1. CDR3 length: 14 residues. Looked up from germline, CDR1 is SGHRS and CDR2 is YFSETQ. The V and J ends lost 2 bases and 4 bases, in that order; junction bases with no gene match: 2. This CDR3 is CASSFTGGNQPQHF. CDR3 nucleotide sequence: TGCGCCAGCAGCTTTACAGGGGGGAATCAGCCCCAGCATTTT.

The V call is TRBV3-1 (or the pseudogene TRBV3-2), the J call TRBJ1-6; tentative D call: TRBD1 (5 bases). The ends were cut back, 0 bases at V and 7 bases at J, with 7 bases in the middle. Germline loops: CDR1 LGHDT, CDR2 YNNKEL (reference sequence). The CDR3 has 14 residues. The CDR3 sequence is CASSQETDNSPLHF. The CDR3 DNA reads TGTGCCAGCAGCCAAGAGACAGACAATTCACCCCTCCACTTT.

The chain combines TRBV12-3 or TRBV12-4 with TRBJ1-1; a possible D gene is TRBD1 (5 bases). Trimming took off 3 bases at V and 6 bases at J, with 8 bases between the two ends. The CDR3 is 12 residues long. CDR3 residues: CASSFRAPEAFF. Here the CDR3 DNA reads TGTGCCAGCAGTTTCAGGGCCCCTGAAGCTTTCTTT.